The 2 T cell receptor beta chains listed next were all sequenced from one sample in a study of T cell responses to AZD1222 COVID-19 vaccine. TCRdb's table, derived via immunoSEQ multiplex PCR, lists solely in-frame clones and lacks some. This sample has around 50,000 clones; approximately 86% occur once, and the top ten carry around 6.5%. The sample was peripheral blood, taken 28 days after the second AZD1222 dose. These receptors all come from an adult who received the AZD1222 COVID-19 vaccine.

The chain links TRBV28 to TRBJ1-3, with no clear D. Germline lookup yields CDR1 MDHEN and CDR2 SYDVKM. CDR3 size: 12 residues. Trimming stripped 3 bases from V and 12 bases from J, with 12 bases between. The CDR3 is CASSLQSQVIYF. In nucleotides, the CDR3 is TGTGCCAGCAGTTTGCAATCGCAGGTCATATATTTT.

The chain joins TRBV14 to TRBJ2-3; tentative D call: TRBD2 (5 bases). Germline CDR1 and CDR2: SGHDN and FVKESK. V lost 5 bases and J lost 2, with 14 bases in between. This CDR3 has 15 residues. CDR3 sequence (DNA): TGTGCCAGCAGCAAGGGCGGGTGGGTCACAGATACGCAGTATTTT. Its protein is CASSKGGWVTDTQYF.